This is a list of T cell receptor beta chains from one sample in a study of regulatory T cells in long-lasting Graves disease. TCRdb independently ran MiXCR on the multiplex PCR reads; one entry per CDR3 protein. Counted here are roughly 610,000 distinct CDR3 sequences, approximately 15% occurring once; the ten biggest clones make up 15% to 20%. These records were also assigned to another study, of T cells in Graves' hyperthyroidism and ophthalmopathy.

The starting material was peripheral blood mononuclear cells (PBMCs), obtained at new diagnosis, from a patient treated with antithyroid drugs. Receptors originate from a woman aged 25 to 39 with Graves disease. Each CDR3 is given with its conserved first and last residue. The order of the fields is clone size, D gene, V gene, J gene, CDR3 DNA, CDR3 protein. The D gene is left open where the match is weak. Expanded clones are given a class, and other clones once, few, many or no size at all.

clone size: many
D gene: -
V gene: TRBV2
J gene: TRBJ1-5
CDR3 DNA: TGTGCCAGCCGGAACGGGGACCAGGGGCGGGGGGCTCAGCCCCAGCATTTT
CDR3 protein: CASRNGDQGRGAQPQHF

clone size: many
D gene: TRBD2
V gene: TRBV2
J gene: TRBJ2-1
CDR3 DNA: TGTGCCAGCAGTGGACTAGCCAGCTCCTACAATGAGCAGTTCTTC
CDR3 protein: CASSGLASSYNEQFF

clone size: many
D gene: -
V gene: TRBV29-1
J gene: TRBJ2-5
CDR3 DNA: TGCAGCTCAGGGGAGGGGAGCCGTTGGGAGACCCAGTACTTC
CDR3 protein: CSSGEGSRWETQYF

clone size: many
D gene: TRBD2
V gene: TRBV20-1
J gene: TRBJ2-2
CDR3 DNA: TGCAGTGCTAGATTGCCTAGCGGGAGCAGATACGGCGGGGAGCTGTTTTTT
CDR3 protein: CSARLPSGSRYGGELFF

clone size: -
D gene: -
V gene: TRBV28
J gene: TRBJ2-7
CDR3 DNA: TGTGCCAGCAGACAGAATTGGGGGTCCTACGAGCAGTACTTC
CDR3 protein: CASRQNWGSYEQYF

clone size: -
D gene: -
V gene: TRBV29-1
J gene: TRBJ1-4
CDR3 DNA: TGCAGCGTTGCGATGGGAGCGAATGAAAAACTGTTTTTT
CDR3 protein: CSVAMGANEKLFF

clone size: -
D gene: TRBD2
V gene: TRBV19
J gene: TRBJ2-3
CDR3 DNA: TGTGCCAGTAGTGTTCAGACTAGCGGCACAGATACGCAGTATTTT
CDR3 protein: CASSVQTSGTDTQYF

clone size: few
D gene: TRBD2
V gene: TRBV7-3
J gene: TRBJ2-5
CDR3 DNA: TGTGCCAGCAGCTTATTGGGCGGGGACTTCGCGGGGGGGTCCCAAGAGACCCAGTACTTC
CDR3 protein: CASSLLGGDFAGGSQETQYF

clone size: many
D gene: -
V gene: TRBV12-3/TRBV12-4
J gene: TRBJ1-1
CDR3 DNA: TGTGCCAGCAGTTTACGGGCCCGGGCTGAAGCTTTCTTT
CDR3 protein: CASSLRARAEAFF

clone size: many
D gene: -
V gene: TRBV11-2
J gene: TRBJ1-2
CDR3 DNA: TGTGCCAGCAGCTCTACACCTCGAAATGGCTACACCTTC
CDR3 protein: CASSSTPRNGYTF

clone size: many
D gene: -
V gene: TRBV20-1
J gene: TRBJ2-3
CDR3 DNA: TGCAGTGCCCCCAAGGGAGATACGCAGTATTTT
CDR3 protein: CSAPKGDTQYF

clone size: -
D gene: -
V gene: TRBV6-2/TRBV6-3
J gene: TRBJ1-6
CDR3 DNA: TGTGCCAGCAGTGTAGCTGGGATATACAATTCACCCCTCCACTTT
CDR3 protein: CASSVAGIYNSPLHF

clone size: many
D gene: TRBD2
V gene: TRBV6-2/TRBV6-3
J gene: TRBJ2-7
CDR3 DNA: TGTGCCAGCCTCCGGACTAGCGGTTCCTACGAGCAGTACTTC
CDR3 protein: CASLRTSGSYEQYF

clone size: many
D gene: -
V gene: TRBV28
J gene: TRBJ1-2
CDR3 DNA: TGCGCCAGCAGCTTCGGTAGGGGAAGCTATGGCTACACCTTC
CDR3 protein: CASSFGRGSYGYTF

clone size: many
D gene: -
V gene: TRBV7-3
J gene: TRBJ2-5
CDR3 DNA: TGTGCCAGCAGCTCTAGGGTGAAGGAAGAGACCCAGTACTTC
CDR3 protein: CASSSRVKEETQYF

clone size: many
D gene: -
V gene: TRBV2
J gene: TRBJ1-6
CDR3 DNA: TGTGCCAGCAGTGACCGCACAGGATATAATTCACCCCTCCACTTT
CDR3 protein: CASSDRTGYNSPLHF

clone size: -
D gene: -
V gene: TRBV20-1
J gene: TRBJ2-2
CDR3 DNA: TGCAGTGCTTACCAAGCTTTTAAGGCCGGGGAGCTGTTTTTT
CDR3 protein: CSAYQAFKAGELFF

clone size: many
D gene: TRBD2
V gene: TRBV10-3
J gene: TRBJ2-3
CDR3 DNA: TGTGCCATCAGTGAGTCGGGTTTAGCGGGAGCTTCGGCAGATACGCAGTATTTT
CDR3 protein: CAISESGLAGASADTQYF

clone size: -
D gene: -
V gene: TRBV7-2
J gene: TRBJ1-5
CDR3 DNA: TGTGCCAGCCGAGGTTCTTACAATCAGCCCCAGCATTTT
CDR3 protein: CASRGSYNQPQHF

clone size: few
D gene: TRBD1
V gene: TRBV29-1
J gene: TRBJ1-1
CDR3 DNA: TGCAGCGTCGACCCACAGGGGGCGCGGACTGAAGCTTTCTTT
CDR3 protein: CSVDPQGARTEAFF

clone size: few
D gene: -
V gene: TRBV5-1
J gene: TRBJ2-7
CDR3 DNA: TGCGCCAGCAGCCCCGAGGGCAGGGCCTACGAGCAGTACTTC
CDR3 protein: CASSPEGRAYEQYF

clone size: many
D gene: TRBD1
V gene: TRBV16
J gene: TRBJ1-1
CDR3 DNA: TGTGCCAGCAGCCCCCAGGGACAGCGCCTTACGAACACTGAAGCTTTCTTT
CDR3 protein: CASSPQGQRLTNTEAFF

clone size: -
D gene: TRBD2
V gene: TRBV6-1
J gene: TRBJ2-7
CDR3 DNA: TGTGCCAGCAGTGCGGCGGGAGGGCCGGTTGAGCAGTACTTC
CDR3 protein: CASSAAGGPVEQYF

clone size: many
D gene: -
V gene: TRBV14
J gene: TRBJ2-3
CDR3 DNA: TGTGCCAGCAGCCCCAGACGAGCAGCAGATACGCAGTATTTT
CDR3 protein: CASSPRRAADTQYF

clone size: many
D gene: TRBD1
V gene: TRBV28
J gene: TRBJ1-5
CDR3 DNA: TGTGCCAGCAGTTATCGGGGGCAGGGGGTGATTCGGCAGCCCCAGCATTTT
CDR3 protein: CASSYRGQGVIRQPQHF

clone size: few
D gene: -
V gene: TRBV7-8
J gene: TRBJ2-6
CDR3 DNA: TGTGCCAGCAGCTTTGGGGGCGCTGGGGCCAACGTCCTGACTTTC
CDR3 protein: CASSFGGAGANVLTF

clone size: many
D gene: -
V gene: TRBV27
J gene: TRBJ2-1
CDR3 DNA: TGTGCCAGCAGTTTCTCGGGGTGGGACAATGAGCAGTTCTTC
CDR3 protein: CASSFSGWDNEQFF

clone size: few
D gene: -
V gene: TRBV11-2
J gene: TRBJ2-7
CDR3 DNA: TGTGCCAGCAGCCAAGAGGGTAGGTCTCACTACGAGCAGTACTTC
CDR3 protein: CASSQEGRSHYEQYF

clone size: few
D gene: -
V gene: TRBV20-1
J gene: TRBJ2-1
CDR3 DNA: TGCAGTGCTAGTTCTGCGCGGGTGACCTACAATGAGCAGTTCTTC
CDR3 protein: CSASSARVTYNEQFF

clone size: few
D gene: TRBD1
V gene: TRBV6-2/TRBV6-3
J gene: TRBJ2-1
CDR3 DNA: TGTGCCAGCAGTTTCGGTTCCGGGACAGCCTACAATGAGCAGTTCTTC
CDR3 protein: CASSFGSGTAYNEQFF

clone size: -
D gene: -
V gene: TRBV2
J gene: TRBJ1-5
CDR3 DNA: TGTGCCAGCAAGGGTGAGGGCAATCAGCCCCAGCATTTT
CDR3 protein: CASKGEGNQPQHF

clone size: many
D gene: -
V gene: TRBV28
J gene: TRBJ1-3
CDR3 DNA: TGTGCCAGCATGAGGAGTGACACCATATATTTT
CDR3 protein: CASMRSDTIYF

clone size: -
D gene: TRBD2
V gene: TRBV9
J gene: TRBJ2-1
CDR3 DNA: TGTGCCAGCAGCGTAGAGGGACTAGCGGGAGTTGCCTACAATGAGCAGTTCTTC
CDR3 protein: CASSVEGLAGVAYNEQFF

clone size: -
D gene: TRBD2
V gene: TRBV25-1
J gene: TRBJ2-1
CDR3 DNA: TGTGCCAGCAGTGAGAGTTTCGGGGGGTTTAGAAATGAGCAGTTCTTC
CDR3 protein: CASSESFGGFRNEQFF

clone size: many
D gene: -
V gene: TRBV7-2
J gene: TRBJ2-1
CDR3 DNA: TGTGCCAGCAGCTTCAGGGGGGCGGCAACTGACAATGAGCAGTTCTTC
CDR3 protein: CASSFRGAATDNEQFF

clone size: many
D gene: -
V gene: TRBV3-1
J gene: TRBJ2-1
CDR3 DNA: TGTGCCAGCAGCCAAGGTCGTCTCAATGAGCAGTTCTTC
CDR3 protein: CASSQGRLNEQFF

clone size: few
D gene: -
V gene: TRBV4-1
J gene: TRBJ1-5
CDR3 DNA: TGCGCCAGCAGCCAAGATATAGGGCGGGGTCAGCCCCAGCATTTT
CDR3 protein: CASSQDIGRGQPQHF

clone size: once
D gene: -
V gene: TRBV11-1
J gene: TRBJ2-1
CDR3 DNA: TGTGCCAGCAGTCCCTTACTCAATGAGCAGTTCTTC
CDR3 protein: CASSPLLNEQFF

clone size: many
D gene: -
V gene: TRBV6-1
J gene: TRBJ1-1
CDR3 DNA: TGTGCCAGCAGTCCCGGGAAGGGGACTGAAGCTTTCTTT
CDR3 protein: CASSPGKGTEAFF

clone size: many
D gene: -
V gene: TRBV27
J gene: TRBJ2-3
CDR3 DNA: TGTGCCACCCTTAAGGAGGGCGCAGATACGCAGTATTTT
CDR3 protein: CATLKEGADTQYF

clone size: few
D gene: -
V gene: TRBV29-1
J gene: TRBJ1-3
CDR3 DNA: TGCAGCGCCTGGACTGGAAACACCATATATTTT
CDR3 protein: CSAWTGNTIYF

clone size: few
D gene: -
V gene: TRBV29-1
J gene: TRBJ2-5
CDR3 DNA: TGCAGCGTTTTAATGAATGGGCAGCAAGAGACCCAGTACTTC
CDR3 protein: CSVLMNGQQETQYF

clone size: -
D gene: -
V gene: TRBV11-2
J gene: TRBJ1-4
CDR3 DNA: TGTGCCAGCAGCCAAGTTTGGGCAGCAAATGAAAAACTGTTTTTT
CDR3 protein: CASSQVWAANEKLFF

clone size: -
D gene: TRBD1
V gene: TRBV3-1
J gene: TRBJ1-3
CDR3 DNA: TGTGCCAGCAGCCCACGCCAGGGGGCATCTGGAAACACCATATATTTT
CDR3 protein: CASSPRQGASGNTIYF

clone size: -
D gene: -
V gene: TRBV7-9
J gene: TRBJ1-6
CDR3 DNA: TGTGCCAGCAGCTTACGTGCCAGCTCCTATAATCCACCCCTCCACTTT
CDR3 protein: CASSLRASSYNPPLHF